The 20 T cell receptor beta chains reported below all come from one sample, sequenced in a study of blood T cells in healthy people across ages. Sample-barcoded 5' priming and a J-beta primer mix drove a second PCR of roughly 6 to 12 cycles. Each CDR3 protein gets one entry after TCRdb re-called the 5' RACE reads with MiXCR. Among some 760,000 distinct CDR3 sequences listed, roughly 25% were seen once. In addition, the sample was reused for a study of T cells of mothers and their children.

The sequenced sample was blood. The receptors derive from a boy aged 5-17 years in good health.

The V gene is TRBV11-2, the J gene TRBJ2-7, with 8 bases matching TRBD2. Germline CDR1 SGHAT, CDR2 FQNNGV. The CDR3 has 16 residues. J lost 6 bases, V lost 0 bases, and 10 bases had no gene match. The DNA of the CDR3 is TGTGCCAGCAGCTTAGATTCTAGCGGGTGGGGCGCCGAGCAGTACTTC. It is translated as CASSLDSSGWGAEQYF.

The chain uses TRBV29-1 and TRBJ2-7, with D perhaps being TRBD1 or TRBD2 (5 bases each). This CDR3 is 11 amino acids long. Trimming cost V 4 bases and J 7 bases, with 11 bases left between them. CDR1 is SQVTM and CDR2 is ANQGSEA in the germline V gene. CDR3 protein: CSVVSWGEQYF. In DNA, the CDR3 is TGCAGCGTTGTCTCTTGGGGGGAGCAGTACTTC.

The genes are TRBV7-2 and TRBJ2-1; unclear D gene. CDR1 SGHTA and CDR2 FQGNSA come from the germline V gene. V was pared by 4 bases and J by 15 bases, with 25 bases between. The CDR3 loop spans 15 amino acids. The CDR3 bases are TGTGCCAGCAGCTCCAACCGCGATAGGGTAGTTCAGCTGTTCTTC. Translating it yields CASSSNRDRVVQLFF.

This clonotype was seen only a few times. The rearrangement uses TRBV15 and TRBJ2-5, with D possibly matching TRBD1 (6 bases). CDR1 is LNHNV and CDR2 is YYDKDF in the germline V gene (reference sequence). The CDR3 consists of 14 residues. V lost 9 bases to trimming and J lost 3 bases, with 17 bases between them. The DNA for the CDR3 is TGTGCCACGGAAAACAGGGATGGAAAAGAGACCCAGTACTTC. Amino acids: CATENRDGKETQYF. The variable domain in full, completed from reference TRBV15 and TRBJ2-5, reads DAMVIQNPRYQVTQFGKPVTLSCSQTLNHNVMYWYQQKSSQAPKLLFHYYDKDFNNEADTPDNFQSRRPNTSFCFLDIRSPGLGDTAMYLCATENRDGKETQYFGPGTRLLVL.

Here the CDR3 DNA reads TGTGCCATCAGACCACGGGACAGGGGATCCGGGGAGCTGTTTTTT. Protein product: CAIRPRDRGSGELFF. The rearrangement links TRBV10-3 to TRBJ2-2; 10 bases fit TRBD1. V was pared by 6 bases and J by 6 bases, with 7 bases of the junction left unmatched. Germline loops: CDR1 ENHRY, CDR2 SYGVKD. This CDR3 comprises 15 residues.

This clonotype was seen a few times. The genes are TRBV27 and TRBJ1-1; maybe TRBD1 (5 bases). Germline V lookup: CDR1 MNHEY, CDR2 SMNVEV (reference sequence). The germline V and J ends were trimmed by 4 bases and 3 bases, with 12 bases remaining between them. This CDR3 region has 14 residues. CDR3: CASSSALGDTEAFF. The CDR3 region has the DNA TGTGCCAGCAGTTCCGCTCTAGGGGACACTGAAGCTTTCTTT.

This clonotype was detected only a few times. The chain recombines TRBV29-1 with TRBJ2-1; D uncertain. The germline V gene has CDR1 SQVTM and CDR2 ANQGSEA. Between the trimmed V and J ends, which lost 3 bases and 1 base, there was a span of 7 bases. This CDR3 has 13 residues. CDR3 in DNA: TGCAGCGTTGACGACACGTCCTACAATGAGCAGTTCTTC. Amino acid sequence: CSVDDTSYNEQFF.

This clonotype was seen only a few times. V is TRBV29-1 and J is TRBJ2-7; D may be TRBD1 or TRBD2 (6 bases each). V lost 7 bases, J lost 2 bases, and 15 bases lay in between. The CDR3 runs 13 residues. Germline V gives CDR1 SQVTM, CDR2 ANQGSEA. The CDR3 sequence: CSAEQGGPYEQYF. CDR3 sequence (DNA): TGCAGCGCCGAGCAAGGGGGGCCCTACGAGCAGTACTTC.

The sample holds a few counts of this clonotype. This chain connects TRBV2 to TRBJ2-5, with 11 bases lining up with TRBD2. V lost 3 bases and J lost 5; bases outside the gene matches: 11. The CDR3 has 17 amino acids. Looked up from germline, CDR1 is SNHLY and CDR2 is FYNNEI. The CDR3 protein is CASSDETSGGTKETQYF. CDR3 in DNA: TGTGCCAGCAGTGACGAAACTAGCGGGGGTACCAAGGAGACCCAGTACTTC.

There are a few counts of this clonotype. This chain links TRBV6-6 with TRBJ1-4; 7 bases line up with TRBD1. The CDR3 is 15 amino acids. From germline, CDR1 is MNHNY and CDR2 SVGAGI (reference sequence). V dropped 2 bases and J dropped 4; count of bases not matched to a gene: 4. CDR3 residues: CASSYLGTVNEKLFF. The DNA for the CDR3 is TGTGCCAGCAGTTACCTCGGGACAGTTAATGAAAAACTGTTTTTT.

This clonotype occurred many times. This chain connects TRBV6-1 to TRBJ2-5; 11 positions agree with TRBD2. Germline lookup yields CDR1 MNHNS and CDR2 SASEGT. With 6 bases clipped from V and 3 bases from J, the junction kept 0 bases outside the gene matches. The CDR3 consists of 13 residues. The CDR3 is CASRGLAEETQYF. In DNA, the CDR3 is TGTGCCAGCAGGGGACTAGCGGAAGAGACCCAGTACTTC.

This clonotype has just one count. The V gene is TRBV7-9, the J gene TRBJ2-3; D gene uncertain. Trimming shortened V by 5 bases and J by 4 bases, and 10 bases separated the two germline ends. This CDR3 is built from 13 residues. Germline lookup yields CDR1 SEHNR and CDR2 FQNEAQ (reference sequence). This chain's CDR3 is CASSPGFPDTQYF. DNA of the CDR3: TGTGCCAGCAGCCCAGGTTTCCCAGATACGCAGTATTTT.

This clonotype has a handful of counts. The CDR3 coding sequence is TGTGCCAGCAGCCGGAAAGGGGGGTTAGGGGAAAAACTGTTTTTT. Protein product: CASSRKGGLGEKLFF. The V gene is TRBV12-3 or TRBV12-4, the J gene TRBJ1-4, with TRBD1 as a possible D gene (6 bases). The CDR3 length is 15 residues. V dropped 6 bases and J dropped 8 bases, with 19 bases sitting between them.

J is TRBJ2-1 and V is TRBV14; 10 positions agree with TRBD2. With 1 base clipped from V and 8 bases from J, the junction kept 8 bases outside the gene matches. CDR1 and CDR2 (germline): SGHDN, FVKESK. The CDR3 runs 16 residues. The CDR3 reads CASSQGPGLAPHEQFF. The CDR3 coding sequence is TGTGCCAGCAGCCAAGGCCCGGGACTAGCGCCACATGAGCAGTTCTTC.

The sample holds a few counts of this clonotype. V usage is TRBV7-9 and J usage is TRBJ1-2; D remains ambiguous. Per germline, CDR1 SEHNR and CDR2 FQNEAQ (reference sequence). The CDR3 spans 13 residues. V was cut by 5 bases and J by 2 bases, with 9 bases left in between. The CDR3 DNA reads TGTGCCAGCAGCACAGACGCAAACTATGGCTACACCTTC. It is translated as CASSTDANYGYTF.

In its sample, this clonotype was seen a few times. V gene TRBV13 combines with J gene TRBJ2-5; TRBD2 matches at 14 bases. After removal of 0 bases from V and 5 bases from J, the junction contained 8 bases not matched to a gene. In germline, CDR1 is PRHDT, CDR2 FYEKMQ (reference sequence). The CDR3 is 18 amino acids. DNA of the CDR3: TGTGCCAGCAGCTTAGGAGGACGGACTAGCGGGAGGTTTGAGACCCAGTACTTC. Translation gives CASSLGGRTSGRFETQYF.

This clonotype appeared a few times. This chain joins TRBV7-3 and TRBJ2-5, with 10 bases aligning to TRBD2. CDR3 length: 16 residues. CDR1 is SGHTA and CDR2 is FQGTGA in the germline V gene. Trimming cost V 5 bases and J 4 bases; bases outside gene matches: 10. The CDR3 sequence: CASSPWVAGGVETQYF. CDR3 bases: TGTGCCAGCAGCCCCTGGGTAGCGGGGGGAGTAGAGACCCAGTACTTC.

This clonotype was counted only a few times. V usage is TRBV4-1 and J usage is TRBJ2-1, with a possible D match to TRBD1 (6 bases). The V end was cut by 0 bases, the J end by 7 bases, with 13 bases between. CDR1 and CDR2 (germline): MGHRA, YSYEKL. This CDR3 has 15 residues. The CDR3 here is CASSQDGVGGNEQFF. The DNA for the CDR3 is TGCGCCAGCAGCCAAGATGGGGTAGGGGGAAATGAGCAGTTCTTC.

V is TRBV3-1 and J is TRBJ2-7; no clear D gene. CDR3 length equals 12 residues. Deletions cut 4 bases from V and 5 bases from J, with 9 bases between. Germline assignment: CDR1 LGHDT and CDR2 YNNKEL (reference sequence). The CDR3 nucleotides read TGTGCCAGCAGCCCGCCTTCCCACGAGCAGTACTTC. Translation: CASSPPSHEQYF.

CDR3: CASSQGPGQGYGNTIYF. In DNA, the CDR3 is TGCGCCAGCAGCCAAGGGCCGGGACAGGGGTACGGAAACACCATATATTTT. The rearrangement uses TRBV4-1 and TRBJ1-3; TRBD1 matches at 10 bases. The CDR3 is 17 amino acids. The V gene end was trimmed by 1 base and the J gene end by 4 bases; junction bases not matched to a gene: 7. In germline, CDR1 is MGHRA, CDR2 YSYEKL.